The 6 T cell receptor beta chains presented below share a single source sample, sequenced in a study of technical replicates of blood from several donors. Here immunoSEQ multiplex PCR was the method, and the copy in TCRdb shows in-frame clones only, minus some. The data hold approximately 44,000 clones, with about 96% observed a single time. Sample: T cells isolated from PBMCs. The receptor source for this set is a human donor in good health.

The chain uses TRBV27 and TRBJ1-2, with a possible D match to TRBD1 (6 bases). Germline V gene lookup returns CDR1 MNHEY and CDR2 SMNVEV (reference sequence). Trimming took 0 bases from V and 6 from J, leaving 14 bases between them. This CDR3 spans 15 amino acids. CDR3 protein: CASSLSGTGINGYTF. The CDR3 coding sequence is TGTGCCAGCAGTTTATCTGGTACAGGGATAAATGGCTACACCTTC.

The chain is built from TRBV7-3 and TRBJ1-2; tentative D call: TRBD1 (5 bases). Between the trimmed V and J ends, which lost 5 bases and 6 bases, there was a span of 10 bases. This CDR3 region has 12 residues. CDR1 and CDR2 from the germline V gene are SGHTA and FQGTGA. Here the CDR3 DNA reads TGTGCCAGCAGCCCGCTCAGGGATGGCTACACCTTC. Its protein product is CASSPLRDGYTF. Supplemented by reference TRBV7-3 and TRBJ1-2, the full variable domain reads GAGVSQTPSNKVTEKGKYVELRCDPISGHTALYWYRQSLGQGPEFLIYFQGTGAADDSGLPNDRFFAVRPEGSVSTLKIQRTERGDSAVYLCASSPLRDGYTFGSGTRLTVV.

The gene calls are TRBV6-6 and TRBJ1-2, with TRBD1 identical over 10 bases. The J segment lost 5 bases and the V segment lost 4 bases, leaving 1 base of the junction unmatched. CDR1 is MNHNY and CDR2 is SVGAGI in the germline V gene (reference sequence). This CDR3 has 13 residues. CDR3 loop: CASSSDRGYGYTF. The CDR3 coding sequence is TGTGCCAGCAGTTCGGACAGGGGGTATGGCTACACCTTC.

The CDR3, as DNA: TGCAGCGTTGATGGACTAGCGGGAGGATCTTCCTACAATGAGCAGTTCTTC. Protein sequence: CSVDGLAGGSSYNEQFF. The chain employs TRBV29-1 and TRBJ2-1; TRBD2 aligns across 14 bases. CDR1 SQVTM and CDR2 ANQGSEA come from the germline V gene. Trimming took 3 bases from V and 1 from J; bases not matched to a gene: 5. This CDR3 has 17 residues.

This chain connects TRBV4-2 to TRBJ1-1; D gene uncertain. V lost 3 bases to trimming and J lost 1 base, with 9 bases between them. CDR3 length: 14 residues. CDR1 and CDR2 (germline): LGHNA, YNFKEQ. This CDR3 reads CASSHKERNTEAFF. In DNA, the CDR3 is TGTGCCAGCAGCCATAAGGAGAGGAACACTGAAGCTTTCTTT.

The CDR3 DNA reads as TGTGCCAGCAGTGAGCTAGCGGGAGAGGAGACCCAGTACTTC. Protein product: CASSELAGEETQYF. The chain combines TRBV6-1 with TRBJ2-5; 10 bases line up with TRBD2. The germline V gene encodes CDR1 MNHNS and CDR2 SASEGT. The CDR3 has 14 amino acids. Trimming at V came to 3 bases and at J to 5 bases, leaving 3 bases not matched to a gene.